Below are 30 T cell receptor beta chains sequenced from a single sample in a study of persistence of HIV-infected CD4 T cells. Anti-CD3/anti-CD28 beads served as a nonspecific positive control stimulus. CD4+ T cells upregulating both CD40 ligand and CD69 were sorted as responding cells. These receptors have no known antigen. Sequencing used immunoSEQ version 4 in survey mode. Using immunoSEQ multiplex PCR, the repertoire was profiled, and TCRdb retains in-frame clones only, with some absent. This sample carries around 35,000 clones, around 90% of them seen once, and the ten largest clones take approximately 1.3%. Sequencing used CD4+ T cells sorted from PBMCs after roughly 17-hour stimulation, obtained from a patient who received antiretroviral therapy. The receptors originated from an adult man with HIV who was CMV-seropositive.

This chain uses TRBV18 with TRBJ1-2; 7 bases map to TRBD1. There are 15 residues in the CDR3. Germline assignment: CDR1 KGHSH and CDR2 LQKENI. J was trimmed by 2 bases and V by 0 bases; bases with no gene match: 3. The CDR3 region has the DNA TGTGCCAGCTCACCACCCTCGGGACAGAACTATGGCTACACCTTC. Encoded protein: CASSPPSGQNYGYTF.

The chain is built from TRBV30 and TRBJ2-1; weak D call: TRBD1 (5 bases). Germline assignment: CDR1 GTSNPN and CDR2 SVGIG (reference sequence). The CDR3 has 17 residues. Trimming took off 0 bases at V and 7 bases at J, with 22 bases between the two ends. The CDR3 is CAWSVNVWTPLGNEQFF. The CDR3 DNA reads as TGTGCCTGGAGTGTAAATGTGTGGACACCCCTAGGGAATGAGCAGTTCTTC.

J is TRBJ2-1 and V is TRBV5-1; D gene uncertain. V was trimmed by 5 bases and J by 6 bases, leaving 9 bases between them. This CDR3 has 12 residues. The germline CDR1 and CDR2 sequences are SGHRS and YFSETQ. CDR3 sequence reads: CASSFAFNEQFF. CDR3 nucleotides: TGCGCCAGCAGTTTCGCGTTCAATGAGCAGTTCTTC.

The chain couples TRBV5-5 to TRBJ1-2; D is unclear. The CDR3 contains 14 residues. The V gene's germline CDR1 is SGHKS and CDR2 YYEKEE (reference sequence). The V gene lost 6 bases and the J gene lost 11 bases, with 23 bases spanning the gap. In DNA form, the CDR3 reads TGTGCCAGCACCACAAGTACTCCCGGTGGCAGGTACACCTTC. Translating it yields CASTTSTPGGRYTF.

V usage is TRBV10-3 and J usage is TRBJ1-2; D call uncertain. The CDR3 is 13 residues long. Germline CDR1 is ENHRY and CDR2 is SYGVKD. V lost 5 bases and J 2 bases, leaving 9 bases between the germline ends. The CDR3 DNA is TGTGCCATCAGTCCCGATGTAAACTATGGCTACACCTTC. Amino acid sequence: CAISPDVNYGYTF.

The rearrangement uses TRBV5-5 and TRBJ1-2; D gene ambiguous. Trimming stripped 4 bases from V and 6 bases from J, with 10 bases between. Germline loops: CDR1 SGHKS, CDR2 YYEKEE (reference sequence). The CDR3 extends over 12 amino acids. CDR3 in amino acids: CASSRTWDGYTF. The CDR3 DNA is TGTGCCAGCAGCCGGACTTGGGATGGCTACACCTTC.

V and J are TRBV19 and TRBJ1-4; 7 bases fit TRBD1. In germline, CDR1 is LNHDA, CDR2 SQIVND (reference sequence). Trimming cost V 6 bases and J 0 bases; bases outside gene matches: 7. This CDR3 is 16 amino acids long. DNA of the CDR3: TGTGCCAGTAGCCTACGACAGGGATCAACTAATGAAAAACTGTTTTTT. Translation gives CASSLRQGSTNEKLFF.

The rearrangement uses TRBV19 and TRBJ1-2; TRBD1 matches at 8 bases. The CDR3 is made up of 15 amino acids. V shed 0 bases, J shed 7 bases, and the junction held 7 bases outside the gene matches. Germline V CDR1 and CDR2: LNHDA, SQIVND (reference sequence). The DNA for the CDR3 is TGTGCCAGTAGTATAGATGGCACAGGGGGAACTGGCTACACCTTC. Residues: CASSIDGTGGTGYTF.

The chain combines TRBV25-1 with TRBJ2-7; D uncertain. V lost 2 bases and J lost 2, with 10 bases in between. The CDR3 loop spans 14 amino acids. CDR1 and CDR2 (germline): MGHDK, SYGVNS. In DNA, the CDR3 is TGTGCCAGCAGTGAAAACCGAGTTCCCTACGAGCAGTACTTC. The encoded protein is CASSENRVPYEQYF.

The table lists this clone with a few counts. Written as DNA, the CDR3 is TGTGCCAGCAGCCAAGAGGGACAGGGGTCCATCCACTTT. Translating gives CASSQEGQGSIHF. The chain joins TRBV4-2 to TRBJ1-6; 10 nucleotides match TRBD1. The germline V gene has CDR1 LGHNA and CDR2 YNFKEQ. This CDR3 region has 13 residues. The V and J ends lost 0 bases and 17 bases, in that order; junction bases with no gene match: 4.

The chain has TRBV30 and TRBJ1-3, with D possibly matching TRBD1 (5 bases). Germline loops: CDR1 GTSNPN, CDR2 SVGIG (reference sequence). The CDR3 contains 15 residues. V lost 5 bases to trimming and J lost 0 bases, with 14 bases between them. CDR3 protein: CAWQPDSVSGNTIYF. The CDR3 coding sequence is TGTGCCTGGCAACCCGACAGCGTCTCTGGAAACACCATATATTTT.

The V gene is TRBV5-1, the J gene TRBJ1-3; 7 bases are shared with TRBD1. This CDR3 region has 16 residues. Germline CDR1 SGHRS, CDR2 YFSETQ. V trimming: 2 bases; J trimming: 0 bases; junction bases outside the gene matches: 5. The CDR3 here is CASSLGQASSGNTIYF. The CDR3 DNA follows: TGCGCCAGCAGCTTAGGACAGGCGAGCTCTGGAAACACCATATATTTT.

The chain couples TRBV6-5 to TRBJ2-7, with TRBD1 matching 11 bases. Germline-derived CDR1 and CDR2 are MNHEY and SVGAGI. The ends lost 5 bases at V and 2 bases at J; junction bases unmatched: 5. The CDR3 consists of 15 residues. This CDR3 reads CASSLRDRGTYEQYF. CDR3 coding DNA: TGTGCCAGCAGTCTCCGGGACAGGGGGACCTACGAGCAGTACTTC.

This clone was counted only a few times. The chain employs TRBV19 and TRBJ1-6; 8 positions match TRBD1. V lost 5 bases, J lost 7 bases, and 7 bases stayed unmatched. The germline gives CDR1 LNHDA, CDR2 SQIVND (reference sequence). This CDR3 contains 15 residues. In DNA form, the CDR3 reads TGTGCCAGTAGTCCACAGGGGGGGCAAAATTCACCCCTCCACTTT. Translating gives CASSPQGGQNSPLHF.

This clone was observed a handful of times. The chain has TRBV5-1 and TRBJ1-1; no reliable D call. Germline V gene sequence: CDR1 SGHRS, CDR2 YFSETQ. Between the trimmed V and J ends, which lost 1 base and 2 bases, there was a span of 6 bases. The length of the CDR3 is 13 residues. The CDR3 region is CASSLRSNTEAFF. The CDR3 DNA reads TGCGCCAGCAGCTTGCGGAGTAACACTGAAGCTTTCTTT.

The chain recombines TRBV2 with TRBJ1-4; D remains unclear. V dropped 6 bases and J dropped 7 bases, with 12 bases sitting between them. CDR3 size: 13 residues. Germline-derived CDR1 and CDR2 are SNHLY and FYNNEI. In DNA, the CDR3 is TGTGCCAGCAGCTCTAGGGAGATTGAAAAACTGTTTTTT. This encodes CASSSREIEKLFF.

The chain is built from TRBV11-2 and TRBJ2-1; possibly TRBD1 for D (6 bases). The V end lost 1 base, the J end lost 4 bases, and 11 bases lay between the germline ends. Germline V CDR1 and CDR2: SGHAT, FQNNGV. The CDR3 sequence is 15 residues long. The CDR3 sequence: CASSLAPTGYNEQFF. The DNA of the CDR3 is TGTGCCAGCAGCTTAGCCCCAACAGGGTACAATGAGCAGTTCTTC.

This clone was seen a handful of times. This chain joins TRBV6-4 and TRBJ1-5, with D tentatively TRBD1 (5 bases). V lost 5 bases and J 0 bases, leaving 8 bases between the germline ends. CDR3 length: 14 residues. Germline V gene sequence: CDR1 MRHNA, CDR2 SNTAGT. The CDR3 loop is CASSSDTSNQPQHF. CDR3 sequence (DNA): TGTGCCAGCAGTTCGGACACTAGCAATCAGCCCCAGCATTTT.

The chain combines TRBV10-3 with TRBJ2-5; D unclear. Trimming took 3 bases from V and 1 from J, leaving 12 bases between them. This CDR3 comprises 15 residues. From germline, CDR1 is ENHRY and CDR2 SYGVKD. The CDR3, as DNA: TGTGCCATCAGTGAAGTGGGCCCTCCCCAAGAGACCCAGTACTTC. This sequence encodes CAISEVGPPQETQYF.

V usage is TRBV2 and J usage is TRBJ2-1, with 9 bases matching TRBD1. V trimming: 7 bases; J trimming: 6 bases; junction bases outside the gene matches: 4. CDR3 length: 13 residues. In germline, CDR1 is SNHLY, CDR2 FYNNEI. Written as DNA, the CDR3 is TGTGCCAGCAACGGGGACAGGGTCAATGAGCAGTTCTTC. Protein sequence: CASNGDRVNEQFF.

CDR3 amino acids: CAWSVQGAREQYF. The CDR3 nucleotides are TGTGCCTGGAGTGTACAGGGGGCTCGCGAGCAGTACTTC. The rearrangement uses TRBV30 and TRBJ2-7; 9 bases map to TRBD1. Trimming at V came to 0 bases and at J to 6 bases, leaving 3 bases not matched to a gene. Germline CDR1 reads GTSNPN; CDR2 reads SVGIG (reference sequence). This CDR3 spans 13 amino acids. Combining the CDR3 with reference TRBV30 and TRBJ2-7 gives the whole variable domain SQTIHQWPATLVQPVGSPLSLECTVEGTSNPNLYWYRQAAGRGLQLLFYSVGIGQISSEVPQNLSASRPQDRQFILSSKKLLLSDSGFYLCAWSVQGAREQYFGPGTRLTVT.

Only a few counts were recorded for this clone. The chain combines TRBV5-1 with TRBJ1-1; D gene ambiguous. The CDR3 totals 14 residues. Germline lookup yields CDR1 SGHRS and CDR2 YFSETQ. The V and J ends lost 0 bases and 1 base respectively, with 7 bases between them. The DNA of the CDR3 is TGCGCCAGCAGCTTGGTGAGTCAGAACACTGAAGCTTTCTTT. Its translation: CASSLVSQNTEAFF.

The V call is TRBV9, the J call TRBJ1-2, with D maybe TRBD1 (6 bases). V was trimmed by 0 bases and J by 8 bases, leaving 8 bases between them. The CDR3 extends over 12 amino acids. Germline V gene sequence: CDR1 SGDLS, CDR2 YYNGEE. CDR3 in amino acids: CASSVAGQGYTF. Written as DNA, the CDR3 is TGTGCCAGCAGCGTAGCTGGACAGGGCTACACCTTC.

The rearrangement uses TRBV3-1 (or the pseudogene TRBV3-2) and TRBJ1-3; D not certain. The ends were cut back, 0 bases at V and 0 bases at J, with 3 bases in the middle. From germline, CDR1 is LGHDT and CDR2 YNNKEL (reference sequence). This CDR3 has 14 amino acids. The CDR3, as DNA: TGTGCCAGCAGCCAAGATTACTCTGGAAACACCATATATTTT. Translation: CASSQDYSGNTIYF.

The gene calls are TRBV30 and TRBJ2-1; the match to TRBD1 covers 12 bases. V shed 5 bases, J shed 9 bases, and the junction held 8 bases outside the gene matches. The CDR3 spans 14 residues. From germline, CDR1 is GTSNPN and CDR2 SVGIG (reference sequence). CDR3 sequence reads: CAWVRDRGRGEQFF. The CDR3 DNA reads TGTGCCTGGGTCCGGGACAGGGGGCGGGGTGAGCAGTTCTTC.

The DNA of the CDR3 is TGTGCCAGCAGCACGGGGGTTGGGTACACTGAAGCTTTCTTT. Protein sequence: CASSTGVGYTEAFF. This chain uses TRBV6-5 with TRBJ1-1; TRBD1 is a possible D gene (5 bases). CDR1 is MNHEY, CDR2 SVGAGI, per germline. The CDR3 loop spans 14 amino acids. The V gene lost 6 bases and the J gene lost 3 bases, with 14 bases spanning the gap.

The chain carries TRBV24-1 and TRBJ1-2; D unresolved. Trimming left V 4 bases short and J 8 bases short, with 16 bases between. CDR1 is KGHDR and CDR2 is SFDVKD in the germline V gene. This CDR3 comprises 14 residues. In nucleotides, the CDR3 is TGTGCCACCAGTGACTCCCGGGCCCCGTGGGGCTACACCTTC. Amino acid sequence: CATSDSRAPWGYTF.

The chain couples TRBV2 to TRBJ1-5; unclear D gene. CDR1 and CDR2 (germline): SNHLY, FYNNEI. This CDR3 contains 13 residues. V shed 9 bases and J shed 4 bases, with 13 bases lying between them. CDR3 in amino acids: CASALRGNQPQHF. The CDR3 DNA is TGTGCCAGTGCTCTGCGGGGTAATCAGCCCCAGCATTTT.

The CDR3 protein is CASTEGRAAYSYEQYF. In nucleotides, the CDR3 is TGTGCCAGCACTGAGGGGCGGGCCGCGTACTCCTACGAGCAGTACTTC. The chain combines TRBV6-4 with TRBJ2-7; D assignment may be TRBD1 or TRBD2 (5 bases each). Trimming left V 7 bases short and J 0 bases short, with 19 bases between. The CDR3 sequence is 16 residues long. The germline V gene has CDR1 MRHNA and CDR2 SNTAGT.

This clone was detected once. The chain employs TRBV5-1 and TRBJ1-2; a weak D match, TRBD1 (5 bases). Per the germline V gene, CDR1 is SGHRS and CDR2 is YFSETQ. Between the trimmed V and J ends, which lost 2 bases and 8 bases, there was a span of 13 bases. This CDR3 spans 13 amino acids. CDR3 nucleotide sequence: TGCGCCAGCAGCTTTTCGACAGTAGAAGGCTACACCTTC. It translates to CASSFSTVEGYTF.